The clone carrying this T cell receptor beta chain came up a few times. Only in-frame clones appear in the TCRdb table, and some are missing; sequencing was by immunoSEQ multiplex PCR. The table includes some 200,000 clones, 75% to 80% detected once. The germline CDR1 and CDR2 sequences are SGHVS and FQNEAQ. The CDR3 covers 15 residues. V was cut by 3 bases and J by 2 bases, with 12 bases left in between. The sample comes from a study of blood T cell repertoires in COVID-19. Study in general: Sites across the United States, Italy and Spain contributed samples from acute and convalescent COVID-19. Sources were T cells, B-cell-depleted T cells, or PBMCs; the material itself was cDNA or gDNA.

The sequenced sample was peripheral blood. V gene TRBV7-8 combines with J gene TRBJ2-3; no definite D call. The TCR originated in a woman in her 70s with acute or convalescent COVID-19. As DNA, the CDR3 is TGTGCCAGCAGCTTGACTGGGTCTTACACAGATACGCAGTATTTT. Translation gives CASSLTGSYTDTQYF.